The clone carrying this T cell receptor (beta chain) was seen more than once but under ten times. The target antigen is unknown. Patients had received no treatment of any kind before thyroid surgery. The data belong to a study of metastatic and nonmetastatic thyroid tumors. The study's findings and limits: Within blood and tumor, benign nodules reportedly had significantly lower TCR beta diversity than malignant thyroid tumors did.

With MiXCR, TCRdb reprocessed the PCR reads. The data contain roughly 4,000 clones, roughly 32% of them singletons. The TCR was taken from a female donor with papillary thyroid cancer or a benign thyroid nodule (not recorded which). Some clones in this sample may be carry-over from other donors' samples. Input material: adjacent normal tissue.

This CDR3 reads CASSLGQGASEKLFF. CDR3 sequence (DNA): TGTGCCAGCAGTTTGGGCCAGGGGGCGAGTGAAAAACTGTTTTTT. V and J are TRBV28 and TRBJ1-4, with 8 nucleotides matching TRBD1. CDR3 size: 15 residues. V shed 3 bases, J shed 7 bases, and the junction held 7 bases outside the gene matches. Germline lookup yields CDR1 MDHEN and CDR2 SYDVKM.